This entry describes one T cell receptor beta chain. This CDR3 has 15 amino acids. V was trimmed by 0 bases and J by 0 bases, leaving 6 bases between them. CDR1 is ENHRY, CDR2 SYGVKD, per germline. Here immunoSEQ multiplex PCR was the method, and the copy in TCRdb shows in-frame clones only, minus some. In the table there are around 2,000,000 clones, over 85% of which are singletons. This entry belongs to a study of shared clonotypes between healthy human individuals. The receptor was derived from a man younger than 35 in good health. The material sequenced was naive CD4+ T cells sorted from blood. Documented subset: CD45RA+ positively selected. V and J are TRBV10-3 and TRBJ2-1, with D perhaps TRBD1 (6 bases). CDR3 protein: CAISESRGSYNEQFF. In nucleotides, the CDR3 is TGTGCCATCAGTGAGTCCAGGGGCTCCTACAATGAGCAGTTCTTC.